This T cell receptor (beta chain) was sequenced for a study of blood T cell repertoires in COVID-19. Adults between about 18 and 95 years of age took part from 24 US areas. Losses at the gene ends were 2 bases for V and 6 bases for J; bases not matched to a gene: 7. CDR1 is MNHEY and CDR2 is SVGAGI in the germline V gene. The CDR3 loop spans 16 amino acids. Sequencing used immunoSEQ multiplex PCR; TCRdb keeps in-frame clones, though not all of them. The profile shows 150,000 to 200,000 clones, 80% of them singletons. The receptor was derived from a man aged 35-49 years who had recovered from COVID-19. The chain couples TRBV6-5 to TRBJ1-6, with 7 bases fitting TRBD1. The sample comprised PBMCs or T cells enriched from blood (not recorded which). CDR3: CASSYGTVARNSPLHF. The CDR3 DNA reads TGTGCCAGCAGTTACGGGACAGTCGCCCGTAATTCACCCCTCCACTTT.